The clone carrying this T cell receptor beta chain was counted ten times or more. The CDR3 is made up of 15 amino acids. Germline V gene sequence: CDR1 SGHVS, CDR2 FNYEAQ. The V end lost 5 bases, the J end lost 6 bases, and 17 bases lay between the germline ends. TCRdb re-called the RACE reads with MiXCR, one entry per CDR3 protein. The table records around 130,000 distinct CDR3 sequences, more than 7.5% of them present only once. These data originate in a study of human T cells and chemical hapten exposure. Time point given: healthy volunteer bleed at 2 weeks. Total RNA was isolated from unfractionated whole blood.

The chain links TRBV7-6 to TRBJ2-1; D unresolved. This clonotype was sampled from a male donor in good health. Some clones in this sample may be carry-over from other donors' samples. Sequences were obtained from whole blood. The CDR3 DNA follows: TGTGCCAGCAGCCCACGAAACCTAGGACGCAATGAGCAGTTCTTC. Protein sequence: CASSPRNLGRNEQFF. The whole variable domain, remainder taken from reference TRBV7-6 and TRBJ2-1, is GAGVSQSPRYKVTKRGQDVALRCDPISGHVSLYWYRQALGQGPEFLTYFNYEAQQDKSGLPNDRFSAERPEGSISTLTIQRTEQRDSAMYRCASSPRNLGRNEQFFGPGTRLTVL.